This TCR beta chain was sequenced in a study of technical replicates of blood from several donors (dated by TCRdb to about 2017). Library prep was done by the immunoSEQ multiplex PCR assay. TCRdb took this table from immuneACCESS and kept in-frame rearrangements with V and J called. Such tables lack part of the clones; where checked against another copy, unresolved V genes explain under half of the gap, and the rest is unexplained. The sample data list 74,000 or so clones, and approximately 96% of these were observed just once. Of the sample, about 0.3% is held by the ten largest clones. V loses 4 bases at its end and J loses 4 bases; junction bases beyond the gene matches: 9. The CDR3 holds 16 amino acids from the cysteine to the phenylalanine. This entry keeps only the CDR3 DNA: 48 bases, framed from base 1. CDR1 and CDR2, per the germline V gene, are SGDLS and YYNGEE. Points on this clone: Its antigen is not yet known. No per-base quality is available; no much larger clone lies one base away.

This TCR derives from a human donor in good health. The source material was T cells isolated from PBMCs. The receptor chain draws on TRBV9 and TRBJ2-3, with TRBD2 matching 10 junction bases. Here is the DNA: TGTGCCAGCAGCCGGAGAATAGCGGGAGGCCCAGATACGCAGTATTTT. Translation gives CASSRRIAGGPDTQYF.